This is a list of T cell receptor beta chains from one sample in a study of T-cell memory formation after mild COVID-19. TCRdb re-called the 5' RACE reads through MiXCR, storing one row per CDR3 protein. This sample has around 100,000 distinct CDR3 sequences, with around 10% found just once. The sequenced material came from PBMCs or a T cell subset sorted from them (not recorded which). The receptors derive from a man aged 18 to 29 who had mild COVID-19 (a few samples of this study predate the infection). Cell type and time point are not known. Both conserved end residues are part of each CDR3. A D gene is named only where the DNA matches it firmly. Clone size is shown for a subset of rows, as once, few, many or a class of expanded clone.

cdr3_nt: TGTGCCAGCGTGCAGGGGGCTAACTATGGCTACACCTTC
cdr3_aa: CASVQGANYGYTF
v_call: TRBV7-9
clone_size: .
d_call: TRBD1
j_call: TRBJ1-2

cdr3_nt: TGCGCCAGCAGCCAAGATCTTGGGTCTGGGGCCAACGTCCTGACTTTC
cdr3_aa: CASSQDLGSGANVLTF
v_call: TRBV4-3
clone_size: .
d_call: .
j_call: TRBJ2-6

cdr3_nt: TGTGCCAGCAGGAGGGCCGTACCAGGGGGGGATACGCAGTATTTT
cdr3_aa: CASRRAVPGGDTQYF
v_call: TRBV6-5
clone_size: .
d_call: .
j_call: TRBJ2-3

cdr3_nt: TGCGCCAGCAGCCAAGCACCTCCTAGCGGGAACACAGATACGCAGTATTTT
cdr3_aa: CASSQAPPSGNTDTQYF
v_call: TRBV4-1
clone_size: many
d_call: TRBD2
j_call: TRBJ2-3

cdr3_nt: TGTGCCAGCTCACCACCGACAGGTAGGAGTTCCTACGAGCAGTACTTC
cdr3_aa: CASSPPTGRSSYEQYF
v_call: TRBV18
clone_size: .
d_call: .
j_call: TRBJ2-7

cdr3_nt: TGTGCCAGCAGCCCTTGGACCGCAGGAGGAAATGGCTACACCTTC
cdr3_aa: CASSPWTAGGNGYTF
v_call: TRBV5-5
clone_size: .
d_call: .
j_call: TRBJ1-2

cdr3_nt: TGTGCCATCAGTATCTCCCCAGGTTCCTACGAGCAGTACTTC
cdr3_aa: CAISISPGSYEQYF
v_call: TRBV10-3
clone_size: .
d_call: .
j_call: TRBJ2-7

cdr3_nt: TGTGCCAGCAGTCCACACCGGGACCAAGAGACCCAGTACTTC
cdr3_aa: CASSPHRDQETQYF
v_call: TRBV27
clone_size: many
d_call: .
j_call: TRBJ2-5

cdr3_nt: TGTGCCAGCAGTTACTCGGCGTTTTCTTCACCCCTCCACTTT
cdr3_aa: CASSYSAFSSPLHF
v_call: TRBV6-5
clone_size: .
d_call: .
j_call: TRBJ1-6

cdr3_nt: TGTGCCACCAGCCCCGAAGACTCTGGAAACACCATATATTTT
cdr3_aa: CATSPEDSGNTIYF
v_call: TRBV15
clone_size: few
d_call: .
j_call: TRBJ1-3

cdr3_nt: TGTGCCAGCAGTCCGGGATCTTCCCTCTACGAGCAGTACTTC
cdr3_aa: CASSPGSSLYEQYF
v_call: TRBV12-3/TRBV12-4
clone_size: many
d_call: .
j_call: TRBJ2-7

cdr3_nt: TGTGCCAGCAGTTATGGACATAACAATGAGCAGTTCTTC
cdr3_aa: CASSYGHNNEQFF
v_call: TRBV12-3/TRBV12-4
clone_size: .
d_call: .
j_call: TRBJ2-1

cdr3_nt: TGTGCCAGCAGCCGCGGGTCAGATAATCAGCCCCAGCATTTT
cdr3_aa: CASSRGSDNQPQHF
v_call: TRBV9
clone_size: .
d_call: .
j_call: TRBJ1-5

cdr3_nt: TGCGCCAGCAGCCAATACCTTAGCGGGGGGTCCTACAATGAGCAGTTCTTC
cdr3_aa: CASSQYLSGGSYNEQFF
v_call: TRBV4-3
clone_size: .
d_call: TRBD2
j_call: TRBJ2-1

cdr3_nt: TGCGCCAGCCGCTTTGGAGGCACTGAAGCTTTCTTT
cdr3_aa: CASRFGGTEAFF
v_call: TRBV5-1
clone_size: .
d_call: .
j_call: TRBJ1-1

cdr3_nt: TGTGCCAGCAGCTGGAACGTGGACCCTAACACTGAAGCTTTCTTT
cdr3_aa: CASSWNVDPNTEAFF
v_call: TRBV7-6
clone_size: .
d_call: .
j_call: TRBJ1-1

cdr3_nt: TGCAGTGCTAGAGACGGGGCGTTTAGCCAAGAGACCCAGTACTTC
cdr3_aa: CSARDGAFSQETQYF
v_call: TRBV20-1
clone_size: few
d_call: .
j_call: TRBJ2-5

cdr3_nt: TGTGCCAGCAGTTTATCCCCCAGGGGATGGGCCAATTCACCCCTCCACTTT
cdr3_aa: CASSLSPRGWANSPLHF
v_call: TRBV27
clone_size: .
d_call: .
j_call: TRBJ1-6

cdr3_nt: TGCGCCAGCAGTCAAGTATATAAGGTTCTGGCTGAAGCTTTCTTT
cdr3_aa: CASSQVYKVLAEAFF
v_call: TRBV23-1
clone_size: .
d_call: .
j_call: TRBJ1-1

cdr3_nt: TGTGCCAGCAGTGGGCTGGGGACAGGGGGTGGGAATTCACCCCTCCACTTT
cdr3_aa: CASSGLGTGGGNSPLHF
v_call: TRBV27
clone_size: .
d_call: TRBD1
j_call: TRBJ1-6

cdr3_nt: TGCGCCAGCAGCCAAGAAGCGGGGACCCCTAGGACCCAGTACTTC
cdr3_aa: CASSQEAGTPRTQYF
v_call: TRBV4-1
clone_size: many
d_call: TRBD2
j_call: TRBJ2-5

cdr3_nt: TGTGCCAGCAGCCAGGAGGGGTTCGGCGGGGAGCTGTTTTTT
cdr3_aa: CASSQEGFGGELFF
v_call: TRBV4-2
clone_size: .
d_call: .
j_call: TRBJ2-2

cdr3_nt: TGTGCCAGCAGCATCTTCACCCCATCCGGGATCTCGGGTATTCAGTACTTC
cdr3_aa: CASSIFTPSGISGIQYF
v_call: TRBV7-9
clone_size: .
d_call: .
j_call: TRBJ2-4

cdr3_nt: TGTGCCAGCAGTGAGACAGTCGATTATAGCAATCAGCCCCAGCATTTT
cdr3_aa: CASSETVDYSNQPQHF
v_call: TRBV2
clone_size: few
d_call: .
j_call: TRBJ1-5

cdr3_nt: TGTGCCAGCAGCCCGCCTGGAGTGGGCCTACCAGTCAATGAGCAGTTCTTC
cdr3_aa: CASSPPGVGLPVNEQFF
v_call: TRBV7-3
clone_size: few
d_call: .
j_call: TRBJ2-1

cdr3_nt: TGTGCCAGCCTTGGGACACTCTCTGGAAACACCATATATTTT
cdr3_aa: CASLGTLSGNTIYF
v_call: TRBV5-5
clone_size: .
d_call: .
j_call: TRBJ1-3

cdr3_nt: TGTGCCAGCAGCTTAGGGGGGCCCGAGACCGGGGAGCTGTTTTTT
cdr3_aa: CASSLGGPETGELFF
v_call: TRBV12-3/TRBV12-4
clone_size: .
d_call: .
j_call: TRBJ2-2

cdr3_nt: TGCGCCAGCAGCCTAGACAGCGGGGGGACCTACTCCTACAATGAGCAGTTCTTC
cdr3_aa: CASSLDSGGTYSYNEQFF
v_call: TRBV5-1
clone_size: few
d_call: TRBD2
j_call: TRBJ2-1

cdr3_nt: TGTGCCAGCAGCTTCCCCATTGAATTACAAAATAGGGAAAAACTGTTTTTT
cdr3_aa: CASSFPIELQNREKLFF
v_call: TRBV7-9
clone_size: many
d_call: .
j_call: TRBJ1-4

cdr3_nt: TGTGCCACCGGGCATGTGTATTGGGGCCCTGAAGCTTTCTTT
cdr3_aa: CATGHVYWGPEAFF
v_call: TRBV24-1
clone_size: few
d_call: .
j_call: TRBJ1-1

cdr3_nt: TGCGCCAGCAGCCAAGCCCCCCCTGACTCGCGGACAGGCAATGAGCAGTTCTTC
cdr3_aa: CASSQAPPDSRTGNEQFF
v_call: TRBV4-1
clone_size: few
d_call: TRBD1
j_call: TRBJ2-1

cdr3_nt: TGTGCCTGGAAGCCCCTTGGGACTGAAGCTTTCTTT
cdr3_aa: CAWKPLGTEAFF
v_call: TRBV30
clone_size: .
d_call: .
j_call: TRBJ1-1

cdr3_nt: TGCGCCAGCAGCCAGACCTTCGGACTGGTCGTCACCGGGGAGCTGTTTTTT
cdr3_aa: CASSQTFGLVVTGELFF
v_call: TRBV4-3
clone_size: many
d_call: .
j_call: TRBJ2-2

cdr3_nt: TGCGCCAGCGCCGGGACAGGGTATGAGGATGAGCAGTTCTTC
cdr3_aa: CASAGTGYEDEQFF
v_call: TRBV5-1
clone_size: few
d_call: TRBD1
j_call: TRBJ2-1

cdr3_nt: TGTGCCAGCAGATCGACAGGGAGTATAGAGACCCAGTACTTC
cdr3_aa: CASRSTGSIETQYF
v_call: TRBV7-9
clone_size: few
d_call: TRBD1
j_call: TRBJ2-5

cdr3_nt: TGTGCCAGCGGGGTTTCGGCCAGCCTCACTGAAGCTTTCTTT
cdr3_aa: CASGVSASLTEAFF
v_call: TRBV6-5
clone_size: .
d_call: .
j_call: TRBJ1-1

cdr3_nt: TGTGCCAGCAGCGCCACAGGGTACGAGCAGTACTTC
cdr3_aa: CASSATGYEQYF
v_call: TRBV12-3/TRBV12-4
clone_size: few
d_call: .
j_call: TRBJ2-7

cdr3_nt: TGTGCCAGCAGCGTAGGACCAGGGGGCGGCACAGATACGCAGTATTTT
cdr3_aa: CASSVGPGGGTDTQYF
v_call: TRBV9
clone_size: many
d_call: TRBD1
j_call: TRBJ2-3

cdr3_nt: TGCAGCGTTGAAGACGAGGGACTCGGGCATTCCCAAGAGACCCAGTACTTC
cdr3_aa: CSVEDEGLGHSQETQYF
v_call: TRBV29-1
clone_size: few
d_call: .
j_call: TRBJ2-5

cdr3_nt: TGTGCCAGCCCCGGGGGGAGCGAGTTCCAAGAGACCCAGTACTTC
cdr3_aa: CASPGGSEFQETQYF
v_call: TRBV27
clone_size: .
d_call: TRBD2
j_call: TRBJ2-5

cdr3_nt: TGTGCCAGCAGTTGGTCTAGCGGGGAGGCAGATACGCAGTATTTT
cdr3_aa: CASSWSSGEADTQYF
v_call: TRBV12-3/TRBV12-4
clone_size: few
d_call: TRBD2
j_call: TRBJ2-3

cdr3_nt: TGTGCCAGCAGCCTACCACCCCGGACAGGGAGGGCCGGGGAGCTGTTTTTT
cdr3_aa: CASSLPPRTGRAGELFF
v_call: TRBV7-9
clone_size: few
d_call: .
j_call: TRBJ2-2

cdr3_nt: TGTGCCAGCAGTAAGAGTACGGTTAGCAATCAGCCCCAGCATTTT
cdr3_aa: CASSKSTVSNQPQHF
v_call: TRBV2
clone_size: many
d_call: .
j_call: TRBJ1-5

cdr3_nt: TGCAGTGCTAGAATACAGGGGGCTTCCTACGAGCAGTACTTC
cdr3_aa: CSARIQGASYEQYF
v_call: TRBV20-1
clone_size: .
d_call: TRBD1
j_call: TRBJ2-7

cdr3_nt: TGTGCCAGCACCCTCGGGGGGGCAGAGACCCAGTACTTC
cdr3_aa: CASTLGGAETQYF
v_call: TRBV6-5
clone_size: few
d_call: TRBD2
j_call: TRBJ2-5

cdr3_nt: TGCGCCAGCAGCCAAGGCATCTTAAGCTATGGCTACACCTTC
cdr3_aa: CASSQGILSYGYTF
v_call: TRBV4-3
clone_size: few
d_call: .
j_call: TRBJ1-2

cdr3_nt: TGTGCCTGGAGTCGACTCGGGACAGGGGCTGACGAGCAGTACTTC
cdr3_aa: CAWSRLGTGADEQYF
v_call: TRBV30
clone_size: .
d_call: TRBD1
j_call: TRBJ2-7

cdr3_nt: TGTGCCAGCAGAACGGAAGTCAGGGGCAATCAGCCCCAGCATTTT
cdr3_aa: CASRTEVRGNQPQHF
v_call: TRBV2
clone_size: .
d_call: .
j_call: TRBJ1-5

cdr3_nt: TGCAGTGCTAGTGCGCCGTTAGAAGTCGAGCAGTTCTTC
cdr3_aa: CSASAPLEVEQFF
v_call: TRBV20-1
clone_size: few
d_call: .
j_call: TRBJ2-1

cdr3_nt: TGTGCCAGCAGCGTAGCAGGGCGGACTGGGGATACGCAGTATTTT
cdr3_aa: CASSVAGRTGDTQYF
v_call: TRBV9
clone_size: .
d_call: .
j_call: TRBJ2-3

cdr3_nt: TGCGCCAGCAGGGGGGCGGATTCTAACTATGGCTACACCTTC
cdr3_aa: CASRGADSNYGYTF
v_call: TRBV5-1
clone_size: .
d_call: .
j_call: TRBJ1-2

cdr3_nt: TGTGCCAGCAGTACCCGACAGGCAACTAATGAAAAACTGTTTTTT
cdr3_aa: CASSTRQATNEKLFF
v_call: TRBV27
clone_size: few
d_call: .
j_call: TRBJ1-4

cdr3_nt: TGTGCCAGCAGCTTGGGGGGACTACCTCTTCAAGAGCAGTTCTTC
cdr3_aa: CASSLGGLPLQEQFF
v_call: TRBV7-2
clone_size: .
d_call: TRBD2
j_call: TRBJ2-1

cdr3_nt: TGTGCCAGCAGCTTAGCTGGGCTAGCGGGGATGCGGGAGACCCAGTACTTC
cdr3_aa: CASSLAGLAGMRETQYF
v_call: TRBV7-2
clone_size: many
d_call: TRBD2
j_call: TRBJ2-5

cdr3_nt: TGCGCCAGCAGCCAAGATGGACAGGGGATCACAGATACGCAGTATTTT
cdr3_aa: CASSQDGQGITDTQYF
v_call: TRBV4-3
clone_size: .
d_call: TRBD1
j_call: TRBJ2-3

cdr3_nt: TGTGCCAGCACAGGCAGAAGGGGCGCCTACGAGCAGTACTTC
cdr3_aa: CASTGRRGAYEQYF
v_call: TRBV12-3/TRBV12-4
clone_size: medium-sized
d_call: .
j_call: TRBJ2-7

cdr3_nt: TGTGCCAGCAGCCAAGAAGCAAGGCCCCAAGAGACCCAGTACTTC
cdr3_aa: CASSQEARPQETQYF
v_call: TRBV3-1
clone_size: few
d_call: .
j_call: TRBJ2-5